The 29 T cell receptor beta chains below were found in one sample sequenced in a study of T cells in narcolepsy. Some clones are missing from TCRdb's copy, which holds only in-frame ones; the method was immunoSEQ multiplex PCR. The repertoire holds under 30,000 clones, 85% seen once, with less than 1.5% in the top ten. The sequenced material came from CD45RA- memory CD4+ T cells from PBMCs. Receptors were obtained from a human donor with narcolepsy.

This rearrangement joins TRBV28 to TRBJ2-7; 14 positions agree with TRBD2. Germline assignment: CDR1 MDHEN and CDR2 SYDVKM. CDR3 size: 17 residues. Germline trimming cut 4 bases from V and 1 base from J; bases unmatched to any gene: 6. CDR3 protein: CASSSPGTSGRSYEQYF. The CDR3 DNA is TGTGCCAGCAGTTCGCCCGGGACTAGCGGGAGATCCTACGAGCAGTACTTC. Full variable domain (outside the CDR3, taken from reference TRBV28 and TRBJ2-7): DVKVTQSSRYLVKRTGEKVFLECVQDMDHENMFWYRQDPGLGLRLIYFSYDVKMKEKGDIPEGYSVSREKKERFSLILESASTNQTSMYLCASSSPGTSGRSYEQYFGPGTRLTVT.

The rearrangement joins TRBV14 to TRBJ2-7; D gene ambiguous. The length of the CDR3 is 13 residues. V was trimmed by 4 bases and J by 0 bases, leaving 7 bases between them. Per the germline V gene, CDR1 is SGHDN and CDR2 is FVKESK. CDR3 in amino acids: CASSLRVSYEQYF. Written as DNA, the CDR3 is TGTGCCAGCAGCCTACGGGTCTCCTACGAGCAGTACTTC.

V is TRBV5-4 and J is TRBJ2-3, with 8 nucleotides matching TRBD1. Germline V gene data show CDR1 as SGHNT and CDR2 as YYREEE (reference sequence). With V trimmed by 6 bases and J by 2 bases, 8 bases remained unmatched. The CDR3 spans 15 residues. The CDR3: CASTSKDRATDTQYF. CDR3 DNA: TGTGCCAGCACCAGTAAGGACAGGGCCACAGATACGCAGTATTTT. The full variable domain, in which reference TRBV5-4 and TRBJ2-3 provide the parts outside the CDR3, is ETGVTQSPTHLIKTRGQQVTLRCSSQSGHNTVSWYQQALGQGPQFIFQYYREEENGRGNFPPRFSGLQFPNYSSELNVNALELDDSALYLCASTSKDRATDTQYFGPGTRLTVL.

The CDR3 loop is CASSRLAGGTKQYF. DNA for the CDR3: TGTGCCAGCAGCCGTCTAGCGGGAGGGACCAAGCAGTACTTC. The chain employs TRBV11-2 and TRBJ2-5, with TRBD2 matching 12 bases. The J segment lost 11 bases and the V segment lost 5 bases, leaving 9 bases of the junction unmatched. The CDR3 covers 14 residues. In germline, CDR1 is SGHAT, CDR2 FQNNGV.

The chain recombines TRBV7-3 with TRBJ2-1, with 10 bases identical to TRBD2. V shed 3 bases, J shed 2 bases, and the junction held 1 base outside the gene matches. Germline assignment: CDR1 SGHTA and CDR2 FQGTGA. This CDR3 has 15 amino acids. The CDR3 reads CASSLSGRAYNEQFF. CDR3 in DNA: TGTGCCAGCAGCTTGAGCGGGAGGGCCTACAATGAGCAGTTCTTC. Full variable domain (rest looked up from reference TRBV7-3 and TRBJ2-1): GAGVSQTPSNKVTEKGKYVELRCDPISGHTALYWYRQSLGQGPEFLIYFQGTGAADDSGLPNDRFFAVRPEGSVSTLKIQRTERGDSAVYLCASSLSGRAYNEQFFGPGTRLTVL.

V is TRBV27 and J is TRBJ1-2, with D tentatively TRBD1 (6 bases). The CDR3 length is 12 residues. CDR1 is MNHEY, CDR2 SMNVEV, per germline (reference sequence). Trimming took 6 bases from V and 8 from J, leaving 13 bases between them. CDR3 nucleotides: TGTGCCAGCAGCCAACAGGGTGGGGGCTACACCTTC. Translation gives CASSQQGGGYTF.

The rearrangement links TRBV27 to TRBJ1-2, with a weak D call TRBD1 (5 bases). Trimming cost V 5 bases and J 0 bases, with 10 bases left between them. There are 14 residues in the CDR3. In germline, CDR1 is MNHEY, CDR2 SMNVEV (reference sequence). DNA of the CDR3: TGTGCCAGCAGTCTCAGGGAAACTAACTATGGCTACACCTTC. It translates to CASSLRETNYGYTF.

In regard to this clone: Other DNA variants within this sample encode the same CDR3. CDR3 protein: CASSIRQGGYGYTF. DNA for the CDR3: TGTGCCAGTAGTATTAGGCAGGGAGGCTATGGCTACACCTTC. The rearrangement links TRBV19 to TRBJ1-2; D perhaps matches TRBD1 (5 bases). The CDR3 consists of 14 residues. Germline V gives CDR1 LNHDA, CDR2 SQIVND (reference sequence). With 3 bases removed from V and 4 bases from J, the gap between germline ends came to 12 bases.

The genes are TRBV6-5 and TRBJ2-7, with TRBD1 identical over 8 bases. The CDR3 runs 13 residues. The J segment lost 5 bases and the V segment lost 6 bases, leaving 6 bases of the junction unmatched. Germline V gives CDR1 MNHEY, CDR2 SVGAGI. This chain's CDR3 is CASSRGQGHEQYF. CDR3 sequence (DNA): TGTGCCAGCAGCCGTGGACAGGGCCACGAGCAGTACTTC.

J is TRBJ1-3 and V is TRBV9; 9 bases are shared with TRBD1. J was trimmed by 2 bases and V by 3 bases; bases with no gene match: 6. CDR1 and CDR2 (germline): SGDLS, YYNGEE. The CDR3 has 16 amino acids. The CDR3 region is CASSEGQGGAGNTIYF. CDR3 bases: TGTGCCAGCAGCGAGGGACAGGGAGGCGCTGGAAACACCATATATTTT. The variable domain in full, with the rest retrieved from reference TRBV9 and TRBJ1-3, is DSGVTQTPKHLITATGQRVTLRCSPRSGDLSVYWYQQSLDQGLQFLIQYYNGEERAKGNILERFSAQQFPDLHSELNLSSLELGDSALYFCASSEGQGGAGNTIYFGEGSWLTVV.

The chain carries TRBV4-2 and TRBJ2-7, with 9 positions matching TRBD2. Looked up from germline, CDR1 is LGHNA and CDR2 is YNFKEQ. Germline trimming cut 1 base from V and 7 bases from J; bases unmatched to any gene: 8. The CDR3 loop spans 15 amino acids. The CDR3 here is CASSQVPSGNLEQYF. The CDR3 nucleotides read TGTGCCAGCAGCCAAGTTCCTAGCGGGAATTTAGAGCAGTACTTC.

The J gene is TRBJ2-1, the V gene TRBV9, with 8 bases identical to TRBD2. The junction had 11 bases not matched to a gene; V was cut back by 0 bases and J by 12 bases. From germline, CDR1 is SGDLS and CDR2 YYNGEE. The CDR3 totals 15 residues. The CDR3 protein is CASSVGSGAGDVQFF. CDR3 DNA sequence: TGTGCCAGCAGCGTAGGCTCCGGAGCGGGAGACGTGCAGTTCTTC.

Points on this clone: One junction end disagrees with the germline gene, perhaps due to a read error. The chain joins TRBV28 to TRBJ2-7; 7 bases fit TRBD1. Germline values: CDR1 MDHEN, CDR2 SYDVKM. The CDR3 spans 13 residues. CDR3 nucleotides: TGCTCAGGGGCCAGGGGGATAGGTTACGAGCAGTACTTC. It translates to CSGARGIGYEQYF. The whole variable domain, remainder taken from reference TRBV28 and TRBJ2-7, is DVKVTQSSRYLVKRTGEKVFLECVQDMDHENMFWYRQDPGLGLRLIYFSYDVKMKEKGDIPEGYSVSREKKERFSLILESASTNQTSMYLCSGARGIGYEQYFGPGTRLTVT.

The chain couples TRBV6-1 to TRBJ1-1, with D perhaps TRBD1 (6 bases). Deletions cut 6 bases from V and 7 bases from J, with 15 bases between. Germline assignment: CDR1 MNHNS and CDR2 SASEGT. CDR3 length: 13 residues. The CDR3 DNA reads TGTGCCAGCAGGATACAGGGTAATAATGAAGCTTTCTTT. The encoded protein is CASRIQGNNEAFF.

In this sample, this clone turned up a few times. The genes are TRBV7-2 and TRBJ1-2; D possibly corresponds to TRBD1 (6 bases). Germline-derived CDR1 and CDR2 are SGHTA and FQGNSA. The V and J ends lost 0 bases and 14 bases respectively, with 16 bases between them. The CDR3 has 13 amino acids. CDR3 region: CASSLAAQGTPTF. Here the CDR3 DNA reads TGTGCCAGCAGCTTAGCGGCACAGGGTACGCCTACCTTC.

This clone has just a few counts. The CDR3 coding sequence is TGCGCCAGCAGCCTTGCCCCATCGACAGCTGGAGGGTACGAGCAGTACTTC. Its protein product is CASSLAPSTAGGYEQYF. The chain employs TRBV5-1 and TRBJ2-7; possible D gene TRBD2, 6 bases. Germline V gene sequence: CDR1 SGHRS, CDR2 YFSETQ. With 4 bases removed from V and 4 bases from J, the gap between germline ends came to 24 bases. The CDR3 length is 17 residues.

V usage is TRBV19 and J usage is TRBJ2-1; 9 bases fit TRBD2. In germline, CDR1 is LNHDA, CDR2 SQIVND (reference sequence). V was clipped by 3 bases and J by 6 bases; unmatched bases: 6. The CDR3 consists of 15 residues. Written as DNA, the CDR3 is TGTGCCAGTAGTATCGGCGGGAGGGGCTCCAATGAGCAGTTCTTC. It translates to CASSIGGRGSNEQFF.

The chain is built from TRBV18 and TRBJ1-5, with 8 bases matching TRBD1. Germline CDR1 KGHSH, CDR2 LQKENI. With 3 bases clipped from V and 1 base from J, the junction kept 5 bases outside the gene matches. This CDR3 region has 16 residues. Here the CDR3 reads CASSPNAGGSNQPQHF. Written as DNA, the CDR3 is TGTGCCAGCTCACCGAATGCAGGGGGCAGCAATCAGCCCCAGCATTTT.

The chain recombines TRBV2 with TRBJ2-2; D may be TRBD2 (5 bases). Germline assignment: CDR1 SNHLY and CDR2 FYNNEI. The CDR3 is 14 amino acids. Between the trimmed V and J ends, which lost 7 bases and 2 bases, there was a span of 11 bases. Here the CDR3 reads CASTGVLNTGELFF. Written as DNA, the CDR3 is TGTGCCAGCACCGGGGTTCTAAACACCGGGGAGCTGTTTTTT.

V and J are TRBV19 and TRBJ1-4; 7 nucleotides align to TRBD1. After removal of 5 bases from V and 7 bases from J, the junction contained 7 bases not matched to a gene. CDR3 size: 14 residues. CDR1 is LNHDA, CDR2 SQIVND, per germline (reference sequence). CDR3 sequence: CASSVRQGFEKLFF. CDR3 DNA sequence: TGTGCCAGTAGTGTCAGACAGGGCTTTGAAAAACTGTTTTTT.

V gene TRBV6-1 combines with J gene TRBJ1-2; perhaps TRBD1 as D (5 bases). CDR1 is MNHNS, CDR2 SASEGT, per germline. The CDR3 consists of 13 residues. Trimming shortened V by 8 bases and J by 1 base, and 11 bases separated the two germline ends. For the CDR3, the DNA is TGTGCCAGCGCTCGGGGGATTAACTATGGCTACACCTTC. Its translation: CASARGINYGYTF.

The rearrangement uses TRBV5-1 and TRBJ2-7; TRBD2 might be the D (5 bases). CDR1 and CDR2 (germline): SGHRS, YFSETQ. The CDR3 sequence is 15 residues long. Deletions cut 4 bases from V and 0 bases from J, with 14 bases between. The CDR3 reads CASSPDPGSSYEQYF. In DNA form, the CDR3 reads TGCGCCAGCAGCCCTGACCCGGGGAGCTCCTACGAGCAGTACTTC.

The chain combines TRBV5-1 with TRBJ2-5, with D perhaps matching TRBD1 (5 bases). The better agreement between TRBJ2-7 and the DNA end casts doubt on the J call. CDR3 length equals 13 residues. Germline loops: CDR1 SGHRS, CDR2 YFSETQ. As DNA, the CDR3 is TGCGCCAGCAGCGGTACTATGGGGCTCGAGCAGTACTTC. Translated: CASSGTMGLEQYF.

This chain uses TRBV6-6 with TRBJ1-2; D possibly corresponds to TRBD1 (6 bases). This CDR3 has 14 amino acids. Germline V gene sequence: CDR1 MNHNY, CDR2 SVGAGI (reference sequence). The ends were cut back, 2 bases at V and 8 bases at J, with 15 bases in the middle. CDR3 in amino acids: CASSYGGQPLGYTF. The CDR3 coding sequence is TGTGCCAGCAGTTACGGTGGACAGCCTTTAGGCTACACCTTC.

This chain joins TRBV28 and TRBJ2-7, with 10 bases aligning to TRBD2. The CDR3 loop spans 16 amino acids. V shed 6 bases and J 1 base; nucleotides not matched to a gene: 9. Germline CDR1 reads MDHEN; CDR2 reads SYDVKM. CDR3 DNA sequence: TGTGCCAGCAGCAGCCCTGGACTAGCGGAATCCTACGAGCAGTACTTC. Amino acids: CASSSPGLAESYEQYF.

The CDR3 reads CASSSQTRPPGELFF. DNA for the CDR3: TGTGCCAGCAGCTCCCAGACTAGACCTCCGGGGGAGCTGTTTTTT. This chain links TRBV7-9 with TRBJ2-2; a possible D gene is TRBD2 (6 bases). Trimming removed 4 bases at V and 8 bases at J, with 17 bases between. The CDR3 spans 15 residues. Germline V gene data show CDR1 as SEHNR and CDR2 as FQNEAQ (reference sequence).

This chain joins TRBV5-6 and TRBJ2-1, with 10 bases aligning to TRBD2. Germline V gene sequence: CDR1 SGHDT, CDR2 YYEEEE. With 3 bases clipped from V and 0 bases from J, the junction kept 9 bases outside the gene matches. CDR3 length equals 18 residues. The DNA for the CDR3 is TGTGCCAGCAGCTCATACTTTAGCGGGGGGATCTCCTACAATGAGCAGTTCTTC. This encodes CASSSYFSGGISYNEQFF.

The chain recombines TRBV6-1 with TRBJ1-2; TRBD1 agrees at 9 bases. The CDR3 has 15 amino acids. From germline, CDR1 is MNHNS and CDR2 SASEGT. Trimming at V came to 3 bases and at J to 4 bases, leaving 6 bases not matched to a gene. DNA of the CDR3: TGTGCCAGCAGTGATCCGGGACAGGGTCTCTATGGCTACACCTTC. This sequence encodes CASSDPGQGLYGYTF.

The chain employs TRBV19 and TRBJ2-1; TRBD1 agrees at 7 bases. V was clipped by 4 bases and J by 4 bases; unmatched bases: 1. Germline CDR1 is LNHDA and CDR2 is SQIVND (reference sequence). This CDR3 has 13 amino acids. This CDR3 reads CASSTTGYNEQFF. In DNA form, the CDR3 reads TGTGCCAGTAGTACGACAGGGTACAATGAGCAGTTCTTC.